Only one count was recorded for the clone carrying this TCR beta chain. The antigen is unknown. Those who donated, Caucasian adults without exception, all lived in Nashville, Tennessee. Sequenced by immunoSEQ multiplex PCR; TCRdb stores in-frame clones only, minus some. The table has millions of clones, around 90% seen once. The source of the sample is a study of shared clonotypes between healthy human individuals. Background on the study: Each donor contributed plates that comprised three CD4 naive, three CD4 memory, two CD8 naive and one CD8 memory. Study-level results: In several donors, around 4.5% of naive CD4 clonotypes appeared in common.

Looked up from germline, CDR1 is SGHDT and CDR2 is YYEEEE. This CDR3 comprises 14 residues. V lost 5 bases and J 4 bases, leaving 13 bases between the germline ends. This sequence joins TRBV5-6 and TRBJ1-5; possible D gene TRBD1, 6 bases. The TCR comes from a man younger than 35 in good health. The specimen sequenced was naive CD4+ T cells sorted from blood. As to subset: CD45RA+ positively selected. This CDR3 is CASSGGGANQPQHF. Written as DNA, the CDR3 is TGTGCCAGCAGTGGGGGCGGGGCGAATCAGCCCCAGCATTTT.